This T cell receptor (beta chain) was captured by sequencing in a study of T cell responses to AZD1222 COVID-19 vaccine. General study results and limits: It was only after the peak T cell response that any repertoires were sampled. Recipients of two AZD1222 doses showed rising Spike-specific TCR breadth and depth.

The CDR3 length is 14 residues. From germline, CDR1 is LNHDA and CDR2 SQIVND (reference sequence). V shed 6 bases, J shed 5 bases, and the junction held 6 bases outside the gene matches. A remark on this clone: Its specificity is unknown.

The table came from immunoSEQ multiplex PCR; TCRdb's copy has only in-frame clones and leaves some out. The repertoire includes roughly 120,000 clones, around 89% of them detected once, and about 6% sits in the top ten. The sequence derives from an adult who received the AZD1222 COVID-19 vaccine. The chain carries TRBV19 and TRBJ1-5; 8 bases align to TRBD1. The sequencing here drew on peripheral blood, taken 28 days after the second AZD1222 dose. The DNA of the CDR3 is TGTGCCAGTAGCCACGGACAGGGTTATCAGCCCCAGCATTTT. Its translation: CASSHGQGYQPQHF.